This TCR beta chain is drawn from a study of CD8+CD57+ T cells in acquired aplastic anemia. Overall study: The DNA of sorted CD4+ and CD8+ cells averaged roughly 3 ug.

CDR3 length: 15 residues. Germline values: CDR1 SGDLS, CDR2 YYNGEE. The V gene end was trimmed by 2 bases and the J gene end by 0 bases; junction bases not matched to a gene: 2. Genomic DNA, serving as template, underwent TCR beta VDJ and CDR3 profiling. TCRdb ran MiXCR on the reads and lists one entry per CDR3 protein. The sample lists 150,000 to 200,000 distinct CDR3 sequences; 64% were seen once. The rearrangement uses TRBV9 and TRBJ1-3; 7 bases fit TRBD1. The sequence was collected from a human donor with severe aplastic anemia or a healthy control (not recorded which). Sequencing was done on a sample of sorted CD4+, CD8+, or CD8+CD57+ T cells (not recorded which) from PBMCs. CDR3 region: CASSVGQFSGNTIYF. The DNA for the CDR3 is TGTGCCAGCAGCGTGGGACAGTTCTCTGGAAACACCATATATTTT.